This entry lists 4 T cell receptor beta chains sequenced from one sample in a study of T-cell reconstitution after alpha-beta-depleted transplantation in children. Preparing the TCRbeta library involved the use of unique molecular identifiers. TCRdb reanalysed the PCR reads using MiXCR and keeps one entry per CDR3 protein. In the table there are about 500,000 distinct CDR3 sequences, about 30% of which are singletons. Sample: PBMCs from the stem cell graft donor, taken from the stem cell graft. All receptors derive from a human donor who donated a stem cell graft to a child with aplastic anemia.

The CDR3, as DNA: TGTGCCAGCAGTTACGGGAGGGAAGGCTACGAGCAGTACTTC. It encodes CASSYGREGYEQYF. This chain uses TRBV27 with TRBJ2-7; 8 bases agree with TRBD2. Germline V gene sequence: CDR1 MNHEY, CDR2 SMNVEV (reference sequence). The CDR3 contains 14 residues. V was pared by 4 bases and J by 3 bases, with 5 bases of the junction left unmatched.

This clonotype was observed many times. The V gene is TRBV20-1, the J gene TRBJ2-5, with 9 nucleotides matching TRBD2. The junction had 10 bases not matched to a gene; V was cut back by 0 bases and J by 5 bases. Germline V lookup: CDR1 DFQATT, CDR2 SNEGSKA (reference sequence). The CDR3 covers 16 residues. The CDR3 coding sequence is TGCAGTGCTAGAGATCCTAAAGCGGGAGGCGGCGAGACCCAGTACTTC. Its translation: CSARDPKAGGGETQYF.

The chain couples TRBV18 to TRBJ1-5, with unresolved D. Germline lookup yields CDR1 KGHSH and CDR2 LQKENI. Trimming took 2 bases from V and 3 from J, leaving 8 bases between them. The CDR3 has 14 amino acids. CDR3 DNA: TGTGCCAGCTCACCATACGGGCCCAATCAGCCCCAGCATTTT. This gives the protein CASSPYGPNQPQHF. Supplemented by reference TRBV18 and TRBJ1-5, the full variable domain reads NAGVMQNPRHLVRRRGQEARLRCSPMKGHSHVYWYRQLPEEGLKFMVYLQKENIIDESGMPKERFSAEFPKEGPSILRIQQVVRGDSAAYFCASSPYGPNQPQHFGDGTRLSIL.

The chain links TRBV5-1 to TRBJ2-1; 10 nucleotides agree with TRBD1. CDR1 SGHRS and CDR2 YFSETQ come from the germline V gene. The CDR3 is made up of 16 amino acids. J gave up 6 bases and V 2 bases, and 8 bases lay outside the gene matches. CDR3 DNA: TGCGCCAGCAGCTTACGCACCGGGACAGGGGCCAATGAGCAGTTCTTC. It encodes CASSLRTGTGANEQFF. Combining the CDR3 with reference TRBV5-1 and TRBJ2-1 gives the whole variable domain KAGVTQTPRYLIKTRGQQVTLSCSPISGHRSVSWYQQTPGQGLQFLFEYFSETQRNKGNFPGRFSGRQFSNSRSEMNVSTLELGDSALYLCASSLRTGTGANEQFFGPGTRLTVL.